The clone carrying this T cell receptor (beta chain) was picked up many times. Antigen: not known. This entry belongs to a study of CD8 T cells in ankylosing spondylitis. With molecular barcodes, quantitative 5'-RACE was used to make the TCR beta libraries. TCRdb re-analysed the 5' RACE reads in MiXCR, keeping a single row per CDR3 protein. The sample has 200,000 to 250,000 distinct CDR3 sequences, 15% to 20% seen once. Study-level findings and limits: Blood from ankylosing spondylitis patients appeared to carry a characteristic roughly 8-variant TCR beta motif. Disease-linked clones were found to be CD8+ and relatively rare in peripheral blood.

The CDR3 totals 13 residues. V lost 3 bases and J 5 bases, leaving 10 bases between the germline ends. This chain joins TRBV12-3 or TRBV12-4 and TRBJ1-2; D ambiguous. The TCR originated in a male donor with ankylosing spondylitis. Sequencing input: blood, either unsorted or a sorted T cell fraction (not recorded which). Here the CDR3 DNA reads TGTGCCAGCAGTTTTGTGGGTACTTATGGCTACACCTTC. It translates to CASSFVGTYGYTF.